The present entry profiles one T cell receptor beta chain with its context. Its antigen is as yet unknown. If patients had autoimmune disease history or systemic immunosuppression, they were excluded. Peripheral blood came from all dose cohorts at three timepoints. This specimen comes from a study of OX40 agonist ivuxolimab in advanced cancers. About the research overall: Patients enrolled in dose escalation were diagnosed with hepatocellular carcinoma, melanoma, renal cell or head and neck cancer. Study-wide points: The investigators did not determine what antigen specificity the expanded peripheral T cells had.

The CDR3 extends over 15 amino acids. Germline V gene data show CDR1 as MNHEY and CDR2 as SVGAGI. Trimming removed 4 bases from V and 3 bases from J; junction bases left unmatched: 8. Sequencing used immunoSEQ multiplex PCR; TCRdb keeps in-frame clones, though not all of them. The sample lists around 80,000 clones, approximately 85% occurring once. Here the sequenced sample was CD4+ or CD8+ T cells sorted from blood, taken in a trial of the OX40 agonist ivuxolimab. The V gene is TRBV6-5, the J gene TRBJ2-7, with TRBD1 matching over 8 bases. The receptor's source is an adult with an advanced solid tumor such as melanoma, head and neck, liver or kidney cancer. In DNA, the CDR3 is TGTGCCAGCAGTTCCAACAGGGGGAGAGACTACGAGCAGTACTTC. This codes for CASSSNRGRDYEQYF.